This T cell receptor (beta chain) was sequenced for a study of T cell changes during pregnancy in multiple sclerosis. Germline V gene data show CDR1 as MGHDK and CDR2 as SYGVNS. The CDR3 runs to 14 residues. The germline V and J ends were trimmed by 1 base and 3 bases, with 10 bases remaining between them. The table came from immunoSEQ multiplex PCR; TCRdb's copy has only in-frame clones and leaves some out. Of over 60,000 clones in the sample, roughly nine tenths were seen once. The clonotype was recovered from a female donor in good health, enrolled as a control in a pregnancy study. The rearrangement joins TRBV25-1 to TRBJ2-7; perhaps TRBD1 as D (5 bases). Sequencing used peripheral blood, obtained in the third trimester of pregnancy. This chain's CDR3 is CASSEFRTNYEQYF. CDR3 sequence (DNA): TGTGCCAGCAGTGAATTTAGGACAAACTACGAGCAGTACTTC.